This entry lists 21 T cell receptor beta chains sequenced from one sample in a study of long-term antiretroviral therapy in people with HIV (dated 2022 in TCRdb). The immunoSEQ hsTCRB v3.0 assay was used at survey level resolution for TRB variable region sequencing. TCRdb took this table from immuneACCESS and kept in-frame rearrangements with V and J called. Such tables lack part of the clones; where checked against another copy, unresolved V genes explain under half of the gap, and the rest is unexplained. Recorded for this sample are 18,000 or so clones; more than 70% of them occurred a single time. The ten largest clones represent 7% to 8.5% of the sample. The sample was unsorted PBMCs, taken at the start of antiretroviral therapy, before treatment. The receptors were sampled from a middle-aged woman with HIV.

The V and J genes are TRBV7-6 and TRBJ2-1; D may match TRBD1 or TRBD2 (6 bases each). The CDR3 is made up of 14 amino acids. Germline V gives CDR1 SGHVS, CDR2 FNYEAQ. V lost 4 bases to trimming and J lost 9 bases, with 16 bases between them. As DNA, the CDR3 is TGTGCCAGCAGCTCAATCGGGGGCGGTAGTGAGCAGTTCTTC. It specifies CASSSIGGGSEQFF.

The chain uses TRBV4-1 and TRBJ1-2; D ambiguous. The V gene lost 4 bases and the J gene lost 4 bases, with 13 bases spanning the gap. The CDR3 is made up of 14 amino acids. Germline values: CDR1 MGHRA, CDR2 YSYEKL. The CDR3 coding sequence is TGCGCCAGCAGCCCGCTGTCCATTTCCTATGGCTACACCTTC. It codes for CASSPLSISYGYTF.

The chain uses TRBV7-6 and TRBJ2-7; D is undetermined. The CDR3 consists of 16 residues. CDR1 is SGHVS and CDR2 is FNYEAQ in the germline V gene. V lost 7 bases to trimming and J lost 2 bases, with 21 bases between them. For the CDR3, the DNA is TGTGCCAGCAACCTTAAAGTAAGGGCTACGACCTACGAGCAGTACTTC. This codes for CASNLKVRATTYEQYF.

The V call is TRBV29-1, the J call TRBJ2-1; 7 bases agree with TRBD1. This CDR3 comprises 13 residues. Trimming cost V 5 bases and J 3 bases; bases outside gene matches: 4. Germline V gives CDR1 SQVTM, CDR2 ANQGSEA. The CDR3: CSVQGGLYNEQFF. The CDR3 bases are TGCAGCGTTCAAGGGGGCCTCTACAATGAGCAGTTCTTC.

The V and J genes are TRBV11-2 and TRBJ2-7, with a weak D call TRBD1 (6 bases). CDR1 is SGHAT and CDR2 is FQNNGV in the germline V gene. This CDR3 spans 18 amino acids. V dropped 4 bases and J dropped 2 bases, with 24 bases sitting between them. CDR3 bases: TGTGCCAGCAGCTCATACATAAGGACAGATCGCCCCCCCTACGAGCAGTACTTC. Its protein is CASSSYIRTDRPPYEQYF.

The chain uses TRBV9 and TRBJ2-2; 8 bases fit TRBD2. Trimming took 0 bases from V and 2 from J; bases not matched to a gene: 9. Germline CDR1 is SGDLS and CDR2 is YYNGEE. The CDR3 totals 18 residues. CDR3 coding DNA: TGTGCCAGCAGCGTAGGTGGCGGGGGGCGACGAAACACCGGGGAGCTGTTTTTT. This codes for CASSVGGGGRRNTGELFF.

The V and J genes are TRBV28 and TRBJ2-3; D might be TRBD1 (6 bases). The V and J ends lost 7 bases and 1 base respectively, with 15 bases between them. The CDR3 length is 15 residues. Germline loops: CDR1 MDHEN, CDR2 SYDVKM. DNA for the CDR3: TGTGCCAGCAAACCCTACAGGGAAGGCACAGATACGCAGTATTTT. It specifies CASKPYREGTDTQYF.

V is TRBV30 and J is TRBJ1-2; 9 bases are a match to TRBD1. Germline V CDR1 and CDR2: GTSNPN, SVGIG (reference sequence). This CDR3 has 17 residues. Trimming cost V 0 bases and J 7 bases; bases outside gene matches: 15. CDR3 amino acids: CAWSVLWGQGIGGGYTF. DNA for the CDR3: TGTGCCTGGAGTGTACTTTGGGGACAGGGAATCGGTGGTGGCTACACCTTC.

This chain uses TRBV19 with TRBJ1-2, with 8 bases lining up with TRBD1. Trimming at V came to 0 bases and at J to 4 bases, leaving 4 bases not matched to a gene. This CDR3 contains 15 residues. From germline, CDR1 is LNHDA and CDR2 SQIVND (reference sequence). The DNA of the CDR3 is TGTGCCAGTAGTATAGATGTCGGGACAGGCTATGGCTACACCTTC. Residues: CASSIDVGTGYGYTF.

This rearrangement joins TRBV2 to TRBJ1-6; perhaps TRBD1 as D (5 bases). This CDR3 is 16 amino acids long. Per germline, CDR1 SNHLY and CDR2 FYNNEI. Trimming pared 4 bases from V and 9 bases from J, leaving 19 bases between. CDR3 DNA sequence: TGTGCCAGCAGTGGTCAGGGCACCCCTGTCATTTCACCCCTCCACTTT. This translates into CASSGQGTPVISPLHF.

The chain couples TRBV19 to TRBJ1-2; maybe TRBD1 (5 bases). The CDR3 sequence is 15 residues long. Germline V gives CDR1 LNHDA, CDR2 SQIVND (reference sequence). V gave up 2 bases and J gave up 3 bases, with 13 bases separating them. The CDR3 sequence is CASSITGEEDYGYTF. DNA of the CDR3: TGTGCCAGTAGTATAACGGGGGAGGAGGACTATGGCTACACCTTC. The whole variable domain, remainder taken from reference TRBV19 and TRBJ1-2, is DGGITQSPKYLFRKEGQNVTLSCEQNLNHDAMYWYRQDPGQGLRLIYYSQIVNDFQKGDIAEGYSVSREKKESFPLTVTSAQKNPTAFYLCASSITGEEDYGYTFGSGTRLTVV.

This clone was seen more than once but under ten times. The junction shows a germline mismatch at one end, possibly a read error. The chain combines TRBV7-2 with TRBJ2-7; D remains unclear. Looked up from germline, CDR1 is SGHTA and CDR2 is FQGNSA. The CDR3 consists of 12 residues. CDR3 sequence (DNA): TGTGCCAGCAGCTTAGTCTCCAACGAGCAGTACTTC. Translating it yields CASSLVSNEQYF. The full variable domain, with the rest looked up from reference TRBV7-2 and TRBJ2-7, is GAGVSQSPSNKVTEKGKDVELRCDPISGHTALYWYRQSLGQGLEFLIYFQGNSAPDKSGLPSDRFSAERTGGSVSTLTIQRTQQEDSAVYLCASSLVSNEQYFGPGTRLTVT.

The chain combines TRBV4-2 with TRBJ1-1; no clear D. CDR3 size: 14 residues. The germline CDR1 and CDR2 sequences are LGHNA and YNFKEQ. The V gene lost 0 bases and the J gene lost 0 bases, with 5 bases spanning the gap. The chain's CDR3 is CASSQEGVNTEAFF. The CDR3 nucleotides read TGTGCCAGCAGCCAAGAGGGAGTGAACACTGAAGCTTTCTTT.

In its sample, this clone was seen once. The rearrangement joins TRBV9 to TRBJ1-3; D is ambiguous. V was clipped by 4 bases and J by 3 bases, with 17 bases between them. CDR3 length: 16 residues. CDR1 is SGDLS, CDR2 YYNGEE, per germline. The CDR3 nucleotides are TGTGCCAGCAGCCCCCGACAACGAATGTTTGGAAACACCATATATTTT. Its translation is CASSPRQRMFGNTIYF.

The CDR3, as DNA: TGTGCCAGCGCAGGGGGCAACTATGGCTACACCTTC. This gives the protein CASAGGNYGYTF. V is TRBV19 and J is TRBJ1-2; 8 nucleotides align to TRBD1. With V trimmed by 9 bases and J by 2 bases, 2 bases remained unmatched. The CDR3 extends over 12 amino acids. Germline V CDR1 and CDR2: LNHDA, SQIVND (reference sequence). Supplemented by reference TRBV19 and TRBJ1-2, the full variable domain reads DGGITQSPKYLFRKEGQNVTLSCEQNLNHDAMYWYRQDPGQGLRLIYYSQIVNDFQKGDIAEGYSVSREKKESFPLTVTSAQKNPTAFYLCASAGGNYGYTFGSGTRLTVV.

This clone was picked up a small number of times. V usage is TRBV5-1 and J usage is TRBJ1-6; no clear D. Trimming stripped 1 base from V and 9 bases from J, with 14 bases between. Germline-derived CDR1 and CDR2 are SGHRS and YFSETQ. This CDR3 is 15 amino acids long. The CDR3 sequence: CASSLRGEVGSPLHF. The CDR3 nucleotides read TGCGCCAGCAGCTTGAGAGGTGAGGTGGGTTCACCCCTCCACTTT.

This chain joins TRBV4-1 and TRBJ1-5; D may be TRBD1 (6 bases). The CDR3 sequence is 13 residues long. Germline V gene lookup returns CDR1 MGHRA and CDR2 YSYEKL. Trimming shortened V by 4 bases and J by 5 bases, and 9 bases separated the two germline ends. Here the CDR3 reads CASSLNRDQPQHF. CDR3 in DNA: TGCGCCAGCAGCCTTAACAGGGATCAGCCCCAGCATTTT.

This clone was picked up a small number of times. The chain combines TRBV7-6 with TRBJ2-7; D unclear. Trimming cost V 1 base and J 5 bases, with 9 bases left between them. CDR3 length: 13 amino acids. Germline values: CDR1 SGHVS, CDR2 FNYEAQ. CDR3 sequence (DNA): TGTGCCAGCAGCTTAGGAAGGGCCCACGAGCAGTACTTC. This translates into CASSLGRAHEQYF.

V is TRBV4-2 and J is TRBJ2-3; TRBD2 aligns across 7 bases. V lost 0 bases and J lost 3; bases outside the gene matches: 6. This CDR3 spans 16 amino acids. The germline V gene has CDR1 LGHNA and CDR2 YNFKEQ. The CDR3 DNA reads TGTGCCAGCAGCCAAGATATGGCGGGGGAGACAGATACGCAGTATTTT. Translation: CASSQDMAGETDTQYF.

The chain is built from TRBV2 and TRBJ1-5, with D tentatively TRBD1 (6 bases). CDR1 and CDR2 (germline): SNHLY, FYNNEI. Deletions cut 7 bases from V and 5 bases from J, with 12 bases between. This CDR3 comprises 13 residues. The CDR3 bases are TGTGCCAGCACCCCCGGACAGTATCAGCCCCAGCATTTT. Protein sequence: CASTPGQYQPQHF.

The chain has TRBV30 and TRBJ2-5; no clear D gene. The germline CDR1 and CDR2 sequences are GTSNPN and SVGIG (reference sequence). The germline V and J ends were trimmed by 0 bases and 3 bases, with 8 bases remaining between them. The CDR3 is 13 residues long. This CDR3 reads CAWSVGRKETQYF. CDR3 bases: TGTGCCTGGAGTGTAGGCCGGAAAGAGACCCAGTACTTC.